These 30 T cell receptor beta chains were all obtained from the same sample, sequenced in a study of CD8+ T cells in alopecia areata. RNA, once extracted, was reverse transcribed into cDNA for use as the sequencing template. Using immunoSEQ multiplex PCR, the repertoire was profiled, and TCRdb retains in-frame clones only, with some absent. This sample has around 100,000 clones, with approximately 52% found just once. The sequenced sample consisted of CD4+ T cells sorted from blood. The receptors derive from a human donor in good health.

This clone was detected once. The chain recombines TRBV11-3 with TRBJ2-1; 7 bases fit TRBD1. The CDR3 has 15 residues. V lost 5 bases and J lost 5; bases outside the gene matches: 9. CDR1 is SGHNT and CDR2 is YENEEA in the germline V gene. The CDR3 sequence is CASSPGQTPHNEQFF. The CDR3 region has the DNA TGTGCCAGCAGCCCGGGACAGACACCTCACAATGAGCAGTTCTTC.

V is TRBV29-1 and J is TRBJ2-5; TRBD2 is a possible D gene (5 bases). V was cut by 0 bases and J by 5 bases, with 10 bases left in between. From germline, CDR1 is SQVTM and CDR2 ANQGSEA. This CDR3 contains 13 residues. Here the CDR3 DNA reads TGCAGCGTTGAAGATGTCGGCGGGGAGACCCAGTACTTC. Its protein product is CSVEDVGGETQYF.

This clone was seen a single time. This specimen includes other DNA sequences encoding the same CDR3. V is TRBV29-1 and J is TRBJ1-2; no clear D gene. The germline V and J ends were trimmed by 1 base and 0 bases, with 0 bases remaining between them. Germline-derived CDR1 and CDR2 are SQVTM and ANQGSEA. The CDR3 consists of 11 residues. The CDR3 protein is CSVEANYGYTF. The CDR3, as DNA: TGCAGCGTTGAAGCTAACTATGGCTACACCTTC.

The rearrangement uses TRBV29-1 and TRBJ1-4; 8 bases are a match to TRBD1. CDR3 length: 13 residues. Germline-derived CDR1 and CDR2 are SQVTM and ANQGSEA. V shed 6 bases and J 7 bases; nucleotides not matched to a gene: 7. The CDR3 loop is CSVYTGGGEKLFF. The CDR3 DNA is TGCAGCGTGTATACAGGGGGTGGTGAAAAACTGTTTTTT.

This clone was picked up a small number of times. The CDR3, as DNA: TGCAGCGCGCGGGGAGTGCCAGACGAGCAGTACTTC. Protein: CSARGVPDEQYF. This chain uses TRBV29-1 with TRBJ2-7, with D possibly being TRBD2 (6 bases). Germline lookup yields CDR1 SQVTM and CDR2 ANQGSEA. This CDR3 is 12 amino acids long. The V and J ends lost 7 bases and 5 bases respectively, with 15 bases between them.

This sequence joins TRBV13 and TRBJ2-3; tentative D call: TRBD2 (5 bases). V shed 5 bases and J shed 1 base, with 13 bases lying between them. CDR1 and CDR2 (germline): PRHDT, FYEKMQ (reference sequence). The CDR3 contains 15 residues. CDR3 in amino acids: CASSGRSRGTDTQYF. DNA for the CDR3: TGTGCCAGCAGCGGACGCTCGAGGGGCACAGATACGCAGTATTTT.

This chain uses TRBV27 with TRBJ2-3; D not resolved. This CDR3 is 14 amino acids long. CDR1 and CDR2 from the germline V gene are MNHEY and SMNVEV (reference sequence). The V end lost 4 bases, the J end lost 0 bases, and 8 bases lay between the germline ends. The CDR3: CASSSHGSTDTQYF. DNA for the CDR3: TGTGCCAGCAGTTCACACGGGAGCACAGATACGCAGTATTTT.

In this sample, this clone turned up once. V is TRBV13 and J is TRBJ2-7; D is tentatively TRBD1 or TRBD2 (5 bases each). The V and J ends lost 5 bases and 0 bases respectively, with 14 bases between them. Germline V gives CDR1 PRHDT, CDR2 FYEKMQ (reference sequence). The CDR3 is 15 residues long. The chain's CDR3 is CASSPRDGNSYEQYF. The CDR3 nucleotides read TGTGCCAGCAGCCCCAGGGACGGCAACTCCTACGAGCAGTACTTC.

The chain recombines TRBV10-3 with TRBJ2-7; maybe TRBD1 (5 bases). Germline-derived CDR1 and CDR2 are ENHRY and SYGVKD. This CDR3 has 12 amino acids. The V end lost 10 bases, the J end lost 2 bases, and 12 bases lay between the germline ends. CDR3: CATSDITYEQYF. The CDR3 DNA is TGTGCCACATCGGACATTACCTACGAGCAGTACTTC.

The chain carries TRBV6-5 and TRBJ2-1; no clear D gene. The CDR3 length is 15 residues. The ends were cut back, 0 bases at V and 6 bases at J, with 12 bases in the middle. Germline V CDR1 and CDR2: MNHEY, SVGAGI. CDR3 nucleotide sequence: TGTGCCAGCAGTTACTCTCGGGCTAGTCGCAATGAGCAGTTCTTC. It codes for CASSYSRASRNEQFF.

This clone has just a few counts. The chain employs TRBV7-8 and TRBJ2-5; D not certain. The V gene lost 5 bases and the J gene lost 7 bases, with 5 bases spanning the gap. CDR1 and CDR2 (germline): SGHVS, FQNEAQ. The CDR3 totals 10 residues. CDR3: CASSPGTQYF. The CDR3 nucleotides read TGTGCCAGCAGCCCCGGGACCCAGTACTTC.

The chain employs TRBV29-1 and TRBJ2-2; no reliable D call. The CDR3 has 14 residues. The germline V gene encodes CDR1 SQVTM and CDR2 ANQGSEA. V was clipped by 3 bases and J by 2 bases, with 10 bases between them. The CDR3 here is CSVEIPVNTGELFF. The DNA of the CDR3 is TGCAGCGTTGAGATACCCGTTAACACCGGGGAGCTGTTTTTT.

This clone was counted between two and nine times. The chain combines TRBV23-1 with TRBJ2-5; possible D gene TRBD2, 6 bases. TRBV23-1 is sorted into the ORF group, with uncertain function. This CDR3 region has 17 residues. Between the trimmed V and J ends, which lost 0 bases and 2 bases, there was a span of 16 bases. In nucleotides, the CDR3 is TGCGCCAGCAGTCAATCGCCAGAGGCGGGGCGACAAGAGACCCAGTACTTC. Amino acid sequence: CASSQSPEAGRQETQYF.

This clone showed up just a few times. This chain joins TRBV6-6 and TRBJ1-4; tentative D call: TRBD1 (6 bases). The ends were cut back, 6 bases at V and 2 bases at J, with 10 bases in the middle. Germline loops: CDR1 MNHNY, CDR2 SVGAGI (reference sequence). CDR3 length: 14 amino acids. Here the CDR3 reads CASRETGTNEKLFF. DNA for the CDR3: TGTGCCAGCAGGGAAACAGGGACTAATGAAAAACTGTTTTTT.

The chain combines TRBV7-2 with TRBJ2-1; D remains ambiguous. CDR3 size: 14 residues. V dropped 8 bases and J dropped 10 bases, with 21 bases sitting between them. Germline assignment: CDR1 SGHTA and CDR2 FQGNSA. The CDR3 spells CASFEYSNFGEQFF. CDR3 coding DNA: TGTGCCAGCTTCGAGTATTCTAATTTTGGAGAGCAGTTCTTC.

The J gene is TRBJ1-4, the V gene TRBV29-1; D is uncertain. V was pared by 4 bases and J by 3 bases, with 6 bases between. This CDR3 is 12 amino acids long. Germline V lookup: CDR1 SQVTM, CDR2 ANQGSEA. CDR3 loop: CSVGRANEKLFF. The CDR3 DNA sequence: TGCAGCGTTGGACGGGCTAATGAAAAACTGTTTTTT. The entire variable domain, with the rest obtained from reference TRBV29-1 and TRBJ1-4, is as follows: SAVISQKPSRDICQRGTSLTIQCQVDSQVTMMFWYRQQPGQSLTLIATANQGSEATYESGFVIDKFPISRPNLTFSTLTVSNMSPEDSSIYLCSVGRANEKLFFGSGTQLSVL.

This clone appeared a few times. This chain joins TRBV29-1 and TRBJ2-5, with a weak D call TRBD1 (6 bases). Germline V gene data show CDR1 as SQVTM and CDR2 as ANQGSEA. Deletions cut 6 bases from V and 5 bases from J, with 22 bases between. CDR3 size: 15 residues. In nucleotides, the CDR3 is TGCAGCGTGCACAGGGTTGGTCAATTTCGGGAGACCCAGTACTTC. Protein product: CSVHRVGQFRETQYF.

The sample holds one count of this clone. Different DNA sequences within this sample yield the same CDR3. The CDR3 bases are TGCAGCGTTGAGGGAGGGTACAATGAGCAGTTCTTC. Protein: CSVEGGYNEQFF. The chain combines TRBV29-1 with TRBJ2-1; TRBD2 matches at 7 bases. V shed 3 bases and J 4 bases; nucleotides not matched to a gene: 0. The CDR3 runs to 12 residues. Germline assignment: CDR1 SQVTM and CDR2 ANQGSEA.

This clone was counted a few times. The V and J genes are TRBV18 and TRBJ2-1; 11 bases agree with TRBD1. The J segment lost 5 bases and the V segment lost 0 bases, leaving 3 bases of the junction unmatched. The CDR3 is made up of 16 amino acids. The germline V gene has CDR1 KGHSH and CDR2 LQKENI. CDR3 nucleotide sequence: TGTGCCAGCTCACCACCAGGGACAGGGGGACACAATGAGCAGTTCTTC. Residues: CASSPPGTGGHNEQFF.

This chain joins TRBV5-1 and TRBJ2-7; tentatively, D is TRBD1 (6 bases). CDR1 is SGHRS and CDR2 is YFSETQ in the germline V gene. The V end lost 4 bases, the J end lost 2 bases, and 16 bases lay between the germline ends. The CDR3 is made up of 15 amino acids. CDR3 nucleotides: TGCGCCAGCAGCATCAGCGGTCAGGGGACCTACGAGCAGTACTTC. Translating gives CASSISGQGTYEQYF.

This chain joins TRBV28 and TRBJ2-7; the match to TRBD1 covers 10 bases. Germline V gene lookup returns CDR1 MDHEN and CDR2 SYDVKM. Germline trimming cut 5 bases from V and 5 bases from J; bases unmatched to any gene: 9. CDR3 length: 15 residues. The CDR3 sequence is CASSPWTGGIHEQYF. For the CDR3, the DNA is TGTGCCAGCAGTCCATGGACAGGGGGAATCCACGAGCAGTACTTC.

V usage is TRBV2 and J usage is TRBJ1-1; D might be TRBD1 (6 bases). CDR1 and CDR2 (germline): SNHLY, FYNNEI. This CDR3 is built from 14 residues. The V end lost 5 bases, the J end lost 7 bases, and 17 bases lay between the germline ends. CDR3 loop: CASSSPSEGGEAFF. The CDR3 DNA sequence: TGTGCCAGCAGTTCCCCATCTGAGGGGGGTGAAGCTTTCTTT.

The J gene is TRBJ2-1, the V gene TRBV5-6; 9 bases map to TRBD1. J was trimmed by 7 bases and V by 3 bases; bases with no gene match: 5. Germline CDR1 is SGHDT and CDR2 is YYEEEE. The CDR3 runs to 14 residues. This CDR3 is CASSSRQGGNEQFF. The CDR3 bases are TGTGCCAGCAGCTCTCGACAGGGGGGGAATGAGCAGTTCTTC.

By frequency in the sample, this clone is medium-sized. The genes are TRBV7-9 and TRBJ2-3; tentatively, D is TRBD2 (5 bases). CDR3 length: 13 amino acids. CDR1 and CDR2 from the germline V gene are SEHNR and FQNEAQ (reference sequence). Trimming pared 5 bases from V and 4 bases from J, leaving 10 bases between. The DNA for the CDR3 is TGTGCCAGCAGCCGAGGGTGGGCAGATACGCAGTATTTT. Translation gives CASSRGWADTQYF. The full variable domain, completed using reference TRBV7-9 and TRBJ2-3, is DTGVSQNPRHKITKRGQNVTFRCDPISEHNRLYWYRQTLGQGPEFLTYFQNEAQLEKSRLLSDRFSAERPKGSFSTLEIQRTEQGDSAMYLCASSRGWADTQYFGPGTRLTVL.

V is TRBV18 and J is TRBJ1-5; no clear D. Trimming pared 4 bases from V and 4 bases from J, leaving 11 bases between. Germline V CDR1 and CDR2: KGHSH, LQKENI. There are 14 residues in the CDR3. In nucleotides, the CDR3 is TGTGCCAGCTCACGCGGGGAAGTGAATCAGCCCCAGCATTTT. Protein product: CASSRGEVNQPQHF.

This clone was recorded a few times. V and J are TRBV6-1 and TRBJ1-1; D is undetermined. Looked up from germline, CDR1 is MNHNS and CDR2 is SASEGT. V gave up 6 bases and J gave up 5 bases, with 19 bases separating them. CDR3 length: 15 residues. Written as DNA, the CDR3 is TGTGCCAGCAGATTCGAAGAGGTGAGCGGGACTGAAGCTTTCTTT. Amino acid sequence: CASRFEEVSGTEAFF.

This chain links TRBV21-1 with TRBJ1-6. TRBV21-1 is deemed a pseudogene. This CDR3 has 15 amino acids. The CDR3 loop reads CASELGGYRDSPLHF. The CDR3 DNA sequence: TGTGCCAGCGAACTAGGCGGTTACCGGGACTCACCCCTCCACTTT.

V is TRBV5-1 and J is TRBJ2-5, with D perhaps TRBD1 (6 bases). From germline, CDR1 is SGHRS and CDR2 YFSETQ. Between the trimmed V and J ends, which lost 4 bases and 5 bases, there was a span of 15 bases. The CDR3 runs 14 residues. CDR3 DNA sequence: TGCGCCAGCAGCGCCCGTCAGGGGTCGGAGACCCAGTACTTC. It encodes CASSARQGSETQYF. Full variable domain (outside the CDR3, taken from reference TRBV5-1 and TRBJ2-5): KAGVTQTPRYLIKTRGQQVTLSCSPISGHRSVSWYQQTPGQGLQFLFEYFSETQRNKGNFPGRFSGRQFSNSRSEMNVSTLELGDSALYLCASSARQGSETQYFGPGTRLLVL.

This clone has a handful of counts. The CDR3 loop is CASSPSGPYNEQFF. The CDR3 DNA is TGTGCCAGCAGCCCTAGCGGGCCCTACAATGAGCAGTTCTTC. The chain links TRBV11-2 to TRBJ2-1; 8 bases align to TRBD2. V was clipped by 5 bases and J by 2 bases; unmatched bases: 2. The CDR3 covers 14 residues. CDR1 SGHAT and CDR2 FQNNGV come from the germline V gene.

This clone has just a few counts. The chain uses TRBV30 and TRBJ2-2; 7 bases are shared with TRBD1. The length of the CDR3 is 15 residues. CDR1 GTSNPN and CDR2 SVGIG come from the germline V gene (reference sequence). V was clipped by 8 bases and J by 5 bases; unmatched bases: 14. CDR3 DNA sequence: TGTGCCGCTACCCCCCCGGGACAGCTTACCGGGGAGCTGTTTTTT. Amino acids: CAATPPGQLTGELFF.